The rows below give T cell receptor beta chains drawn from one sample of a study of blood T cell repertoires in COVID-19. Some clones are missing from TCRdb's copy, which holds only in-frame ones; the method was immunoSEQ multiplex PCR. The data hold about 210,000 clones, with about nine tenths observed a single time. The specimen sequenced was PBMCs or T cells enriched from blood (not recorded which). The receptors were sampled from a young man in a cohort exposed to, infected with or recovered from COVID-19 (not recorded which). Both conserved end residues are part of each CDR3. Each record gives: J gene, V gene, clone size, D gene, CDR3 protein, CDR3 DNA. The D gene is left open where the match is weak. Some rows mark clone size as missing; the rest say once, few, many or name a class of expanded clone.

TRBJ2-2 TRBV11-3 NA NA CASSSTTRRTTGELFF TGTGCCAGCAGCTCTACTACTCGAAGAACCACCGGGGAGCTGTTTTTT
TRBJ2-1 TRBV7-8 NA NA CASSSLEAPRNEQFF TGTGCCAGCAGCTCCTTGGAGGCGCCGAGGAATGAGCAGTTCTTC
TRBJ1-2 TRBV27 NA NA CASSFRDQLSGYTF TGTGCCAGCAGTTTTCGGGATCAGCTATCCGGCTACACCTTC
TRBJ2-1 TRBV24-1 NA TRBD1 CATSEPGTGGNEQFF TGTGCCACCAGTGAACCCGGGACAGGGGGGAATGAGCAGTTCTTC
TRBJ1-1 TRBV28 NA NA CASSLGGTNTEAFF TGTGCCAGCAGTTTAGGAGGGACGAACACTGAAGCTTTCTTT
TRBJ2-7 TRBV5-1 NA NA CASSYTGVFEQYF TGCGCCAGCAGCTATACAGGAGTCTTCGAGCAGTACTTC
TRBJ2-7 TRBV2 NA NA CASSGQYEQYF TGTGCCAGCAGCGGACAGTACGAGCAGTACTTC
TRBJ1-2 TRBV2 NA TRBD1 CASSNQGARYGYTF TGTGCCAGCAGTAATCAGGGGGCGCGCTATGGCTACACCTTC
TRBJ2-1 TRBV7-8 NA NA CASSQFLLAAPFGNEQFF TGTGCCAGCAGCCAATTCCTCTTAGCGGCTCCCTTCGGCAATGAGCAGTTCTTC
TRBJ2-1 TRBV28 NA TRBD2 CASSSPGGSGRAGEQFF TGTGCCAGCAGTTCGCCTGGAGGTAGCGGGAGGGCCGGTGAGCAGTTCTTC
TRBJ1-5 TRBV27 NA NA CASSSTTFGQNNQPQHF TGTGCCAGCAGTTCGACTACCTTTGGGCAGAACAATCAGCCCCAGCATTTT
TRBJ2-2 TRBV19 NA TRBD1 CASSRIYRDRGVTGELFF TGTGCCAGTAGTCGAATTTACCGGGACAGGGGAGTAACCGGGGAGCTGTTTTTT
TRBJ2-7 TRBV9 few TRBD1 CASSGTGGSPEQYF TGTGCCAGCAGCGGGACAGGGGGCTCCCCCGAGCAGTACTTC
TRBJ1-5 TRBV7-9 NA TRBD1 CASSLDRGFSNQPQHF TGTGCCAGCAGCTTAGACAGGGGATTTAGCAATCAGCCCCAGCATTTT
TRBJ1-1 TRBV5-1 NA NA CASLPSGGTEAFF TGCGCCAGCCTACCTTCGGGGGGCACTGAAGCTTTCTTT
TRBJ2-1 TRBV6-6 NA TRBD2 CASRTGTSGPNEQFF TGTGCCAGCAGGACCGGGACTAGCGGCCCCAATGAGCAGTTCTTC
TRBJ1-2 TRBV29-1 NA TRBD1 CSARTGGDYGYTF TGCAGCGCTCGGACAGGGGGCGACTATGGCTACACCTTC
TRBJ2-7 TRBV27 NA NA CASSYTRTIDYEQYF TGTGCCAGCAGTTACACCCGGACTATCGACTACGAGCAGTACTTC
TRBJ2-1 TRBV7-3 NA TRBD1 CASSPRSGQGRNEQFF TGTGCCAGCAGCCCTAGATCGGGACAGGGACGCAATGAGCAGTTCTTC
TRBJ2-7 TRBV19 NA TRBD2 CASSIGGSEQYF TGTGCCAGTAGTATAGGCGGGAGCGAGCAGTACTTC
TRBJ2-5 TRBV25-1 NA NA CASSDEQEPEETQYF TGTGCCAGCAGTGATGAACAGGAACCCGAAGAGACCCAGTACTTC
TRBJ1-4 TRBV5-6 NA TRBD1 CASSSMGQGAIHEKLFF TGTGCCAGCAGCTCGATGGGACAGGGGGCAATTCATGAAAAACTGTTTTTT
TRBJ1-6 TRBV7-3 NA NA CASSLLASSPLHF TGTGCCAGCAGCTTATTGGCCTCTTCACCCCTCCACTTT
TRBJ2-2 TRBV6-5 NA NA CASSYGLSNTGELFF TGTGCCAGCAGTTACGGGCTGTCGAACACCGGGGAGCTGTTTTTT